This entry is about one T cell receptor beta chain. Antigen specificity is unknown. The entry originates in a study of cytomegalovirus exposure and HLA in healthy donors. PCR employed 60 Vbeta and 13 Jbeta primers. Produced via immunoSEQ multiplex PCR; TCRdb's table is partial and in-frame only. The data contain roughly 130,000 clones, roughly four fifths of them seen just once; the ten biggest clones take up 5.8%. Trimming took off 5 bases at V and 4 bases at J, with 14 bases between the two ends. Germline V gives CDR1 LNHDA, CDR2 SQIVND (reference sequence). CDR3 length equals 14 residues. Study-level findings and limits: When presence/absence was analysed, sequencing depth was taken to be roughly uniform across donors.

The material sequenced was PBMCs. The chain carries TRBV19 and TRBJ1-1; a weak D match, TRBD1 (5 bases). The receptor was isolated from a woman aged 45-65 years in good health and CMV-seropositive. The CDR3 loop is CASSPRGVSTEAFF. For the CDR3, the DNA is TGTGCCAGTAGTCCACGGGGGGTATCCACTGAAGCTTTCTTT.